This T cell receptor (beta chain) was sequenced in a study of cytomegalovirus exposure and HLA in healthy donors. The germline CDR1 and CDR2 sequences are MGHRA and YSYEKL. The V end lost 4 bases, the J end lost 4 bases, and 19 bases lay between the germline ends. CDR3 length: 16 residues. PCR involved 60 Vbeta and 13 Jbeta primers. Method: immunoSEQ multiplex PCR; TCRdb's copy keeps in-frame clones and lacks some. The sample contains 95,000 to 120,000 clones, 67% of which appear only once. This sequence was found in a man aged 18 to 30 in good health and CMV-seropositive. This chain connects TRBV4-1 to TRBJ2-5; weak D call: TRBD2 (5 bases). Material: PBMCs. This chain's CDR3 is CASSRSAVGTGETQYF. CDR3 coding DNA: TGCGCCAGCAGCCGGTCAGCGGTGGGCACGGGAGAGACCCAGTACTTC.